The clone carrying this T cell receptor beta chain was found once. Its antigen is unknown. The ends were cut back, 0 bases at V and 5 bases at J, with 12 bases in the middle. The germline V gene encodes CDR1 KGHSH and CDR2 LQKENI. This CDR3 comprises 15 residues. Generated by immunoSEQ multiplex PCR, the TCRdb table keeps only in-frame clones and is missing some. The sample yields about 76,000 clones, about 83% seen once. This entry belongs to a study of T cell responses to AZD1222 COVID-19 vaccine. Broader study findings: Clonal diversity was possibly underestimated, and white British individuals and females predominated among donors. Spike regions recognized by vaccine-associated CD4 TCRs spanned the protein, led by 160-218 and 743-854.

The sequences come from peripheral blood, collected 28 days after the second dose of the MenACWY control vaccine. This sequence originates from an adult who received the MenACWY meningococcal vaccine as a control. The V call is TRBV18, the J call TRBJ2-3; weak D call: TRBD2 (6 bases). For the CDR3, the DNA is TGTGCCAGCTCACCACCGGCGGGGCGTGGAGATACGCAGTATTTT. Translating gives CASSPPAGRGDTQYF.